Presented here are 32 T cell receptor beta chains from one specimen sequenced in a study of early stage breast cancer tumors. Assay used: immunoSEQ multiplex PCR; TCRdb lists only in-frame clones, some missing. The sample records over 5,500 clones, around two thirds being singletons. The sample taken for sequencing was normal breast tissue next to the tumor. The receptors were gathered from a person aged 45 to 60 with breast cancer.

V is TRBV18 and J is TRBJ2-1; D remains unclear. The ends were cut back, 0 bases at V and 7 bases at J, with 13 bases in the middle. This CDR3 comprises 15 residues. The V gene's germline CDR1 is KGHSH and CDR2 LQKENI. The CDR3 DNA reads as TGTGCCAGCTCACCACCTGTGATAGCAGGAAATGAGCAGTTCTTC. It is translated as CASSPPVIAGNEQFF.

This clone has more than one count but fewer than ten. This CDR3 reads CASSRLANEQFF. CDR3 DNA: TGTGCCAGCAGTCGACTAGCGAATGAGCAGTTCTTC. The V and J genes are TRBV6-5 and TRBJ2-1; 8 positions match TRBD2. V gave up 5 bases and J gave up 7 bases; unmatched junction bases: 1. Germline CDR1 reads MNHEY; CDR2 reads SVGAGI. This CDR3 contains 12 residues.

The chain has TRBV7-2 and TRBJ2-5; weak D call: TRBD2 (5 bases). This CDR3 contains 14 residues. Germline-derived CDR1 and CDR2 are SGHTA and FQGNSA. The germline V and J ends were trimmed by 2 bases and 1 base, with 8 bases remaining between them. The CDR3 is CASSLNGGQETQYF. CDR3 sequence (DNA): TGTGCCAGCAGCTTAAACGGAGGCCAAGAGACCCAGTACTTC. The full variable domain, rest sourced from reference TRBV7-2 and TRBJ2-5, is GAGVSQSPSNKVTEKGKDVELRCDPISGHTALYWYRQSLGQGLEFLIYFQGNSAPDKSGLPSDRFSAERTGGSVSTLTIQRTQQEDSAVYLCASSLNGGQETQYFGPGTRLLVL.

J is TRBJ2-1 and V is TRBV6-4, with TRBD2 as a possible D gene (5 bases). Trimming stripped 4 bases from V and 9 bases from J, with 16 bases between. This CDR3 region has 14 residues. The V gene's germline CDR1 is MRHNA and CDR2 SNTAGT. The CDR3 DNA reads as TGTGCCAGCAGTGCAACTAGTTTCCAAGGTGAGCAGTTCTTC. Translated: CASSATSFQGEQFF.

This chain links TRBV2 with TRBJ2-6, with a weak D call TRBD1 (6 bases). Trimming left V 6 bases short and J 1 base short, with 16 bases between. CDR1 and CDR2 from the germline V gene are SNHLY and FYNNEI. The CDR3 contains 17 residues. CDR3 in amino acids: CASRAYSRGSGANVLTF. The CDR3 DNA reads TGTGCCAGCAGGGCGTACTCCAGGGGTTCTGGGGCCAACGTCCTGACTTTC.

The CDR3, as DNA: TGTGCCAGCAGTCCAACGACGGAGAACACCGGGGAGCTGTTTTTT. Protein sequence: CASSPTTENTGELFF. The chain recombines TRBV28 with TRBJ2-2; no reliable D call. V lost 5 bases to trimming and J lost 1 base, with 11 bases between them. Germline CDR1 reads MDHEN; CDR2 reads SYDVKM. CDR3 length: 15 residues.

The chain uses TRBV2 and TRBJ2-7, with D tentatively TRBD2 (6 bases). CDR1 is SNHLY, CDR2 FYNNEI, per germline. This CDR3 spans 16 amino acids. V shed 5 bases and J shed 4 bases, with 21 bases lying between them. The CDR3 nucleotides read TGTGCCAGCAGTAAGTCCGGGACTTACTCTCCTTACGAGCAGTACTTC. Its protein product is CASSKSGTYSPYEQYF.

V is TRBV7-9 and J is TRBJ2-1; TRBD2 matches 10 bases. CDR1 and CDR2 from the germline V gene are SEHNR and FQNEAQ (reference sequence). This CDR3 has 15 residues. Germline trimming cut 5 bases from V and 5 bases from J; bases unmatched to any gene: 6. The chain's CDR3 is CASSTTSGLHNEQFF. The CDR3 DNA reads TGTGCCAGCAGCACGACTAGCGGGCTCCACAATGAGCAGTTCTTC.

The gene calls are TRBV19 and TRBJ2-1, with a weak D call TRBD2 (5 bases). CDR1 is LNHDA, CDR2 SQIVND, per germline (reference sequence). The CDR3 is made up of 16 amino acids. Trimming cost V 6 bases and J 1 base, with 16 bases left between them. CDR3: CASSPSELGSYNEQFF. CDR3 nucleotide sequence: TGTGCCAGTAGCCCATCAGAACTAGGGTCCTACAATGAGCAGTTCTTC.

The CDR3 is CASSWDRGSNEQFF. In DNA, the CDR3 is TGTGCCAGCAGTTGGGACAGGGGAAGCAATGAGCAGTTCTTC. The chain carries TRBV5-6 and TRBJ2-1, with TRBD1 matching 10 bases. The CDR3 spans 14 residues. The germline CDR1 and CDR2 sequences are SGHDT and YYEEEE. V shed 5 bases, J shed 6 bases, and the junction held 5 bases outside the gene matches.

This clone was seen only once. The chain is built from TRBV6-5 and TRBJ1-2; 11 positions match TRBD1. CDR1 is MNHEY and CDR2 is SVGAGI in the germline V gene. The CDR3 runs to 14 residues. Trimming cost V 2 bases and J 4 bases; bases outside gene matches: 0. The CDR3 sequence is CASSYGTGGYGYTF. The CDR3 DNA reads TGTGCCAGCAGTTACGGGACAGGGGGCTATGGCTACACCTTC.

This chain uses TRBV6-4 with TRBJ2-3; TRBD2 agrees at 7 bases. CDR1 and CDR2 from the germline V gene are MRHNA and SNTAGT. The CDR3 loop spans 17 amino acids. V lost 1 base, J lost 0 bases, and 7 bases stayed unmatched. DNA for the CDR3: TGTGCCAGCAGTGACTGGGGGGGGGAGTCAAGCACAGATACGCAGTATTTT. It encodes CASSDWGGESSTDTQYF.

By share, this clone counts as medium-sized. CDR3 bases: TGCAGCGTTGAAGAGAATAACTATGGCTACACCTTC. Its translation is CSVEENNYGYTF. This chain connects TRBV29-1 to TRBJ1-2; no clear D. CDR1 is SQVTM and CDR2 is ANQGSEA in the germline V gene. Trimming took 0 bases from V and 1 from J, leaving 3 bases between them. The CDR3 has 12 amino acids.

The J gene is TRBJ1-5, the V gene TRBV12-2; no check of the table's D call, TRBD1, against the DNA was made. TRBV12-2 is labeled a pseudogene. This CDR3 region has 20 residues. The CDR3: CASRLAPGQGLVRSNQPQHF. The DNA of the CDR3 is TGTGCAAGTCGCTTAGCGCCGGGACAGGGGTTGGTTCGTAGCAATCAGCCCCAGCATTTT.

In this sample, this clone turned up a few times. This chain joins TRBV6-1 and TRBJ2-7; no definite D call. With 6 bases removed from V and 4 bases from J, the gap between germline ends came to 13 bases. The CDR3 consists of 13 residues. The germline CDR1 and CDR2 sequences are MNHNS and SASEGT. CDR3 region: CASRAADFYEQYF. The CDR3 bases are TGTGCCAGCAGGGCAGCAGACTTTTACGAGCAGTACTTC.

Sample share makes this clone large. The chain is built from TRBV7-8 and TRBJ2-2, with D uncertain. The V gene lost 1 base and the J gene lost 5 bases, with 5 bases spanning the gap. Germline V gene lookup returns CDR1 SGHVS and CDR2 FQNEAQ. This CDR3 is 13 amino acids long. In DNA form, the CDR3 reads TGTGCCAGCAGCTTAGGTCCAACCGGGGAGCTGTTTTTT. Its translation: CASSLGPTGELFF.

V and J are TRBV4-2 and TRBJ2-3; no reliable D call. The CDR3 is 16 residues long. In germline, CDR1 is LGHNA, CDR2 YNFKEQ. Trimming removed 0 bases from V and 1 base from J, with 11 bases in between. The CDR3 DNA is TGTGCCAGCAGCCAAGATAGTTCGCTAGGCACAGATACGCAGTATTTT. It specifies CASSQDSSLGTDTQYF.

This clone was detected only once. The V call is TRBV6-1, the J call TRBJ2-3; D gene uncertain. The V and J ends lost 7 bases and 5 bases respectively, with 13 bases between them. This CDR3 contains 13 residues. Germline V lookup: CDR1 MNHNS, CDR2 SASEGT. In nucleotides, the CDR3 is TGTGCCAGCAAGGTAGGGCTGAGAGATACGCAGTATTTT. Translation: CASKVGLRDTQYF.

About this clone: One base away lies a much larger clone, so this may be a sequencing read error. This chain links TRBV7-3 with TRBJ1-1; D is uncertain. CDR3 length: 14 residues. CDR1 and CDR2 from the germline V gene are SGHTA and FQGTGA. With 3 bases removed from V and 0 bases from J, the gap between germline ends came to 8 bases. The CDR3 DNA sequence: TGTGCCAGCAGCTTTGGCCAGATGAACACTGAAGCTTTCTTT. Translating gives CASSFGQMNTEAFF.

The chain joins TRBV2 to TRBJ2-1, with D perhaps TRBD2 (5 bases). The CDR3 length is 15 residues. Per germline, CDR1 SNHLY and CDR2 FYNNEI. Trimming stripped 6 bases from V and 4 bases from J, with 16 bases between. For the CDR3, the DNA is TGTGCCAGCAGCGAGAGATCGGACTCTTACAATGAGCAGTTCTTC. Translated: CASSERSDSYNEQFF.

The rearrangement links TRBV6-1 to TRBJ2-7, with D unresolved. This CDR3 is built from 11 residues. From germline, CDR1 is MNHNS and CDR2 SASEGT. V dropped 2 bases and J dropped 5 bases, with 4 bases sitting between them. The CDR3 reads CASSESNEQYF. CDR3 DNA sequence: TGTGCCAGCAGTGAATCGAACGAGCAGTACTTC.

V and J are TRBV6-6 and TRBJ1-1; D is unclear. The V end lost 5 bases, the J end lost 0 bases, and 16 bases lay between the germline ends. The CDR3 is 16 residues long. Germline V gene sequence: CDR1 MNHNY, CDR2 SVGAGI (reference sequence). In DNA, the CDR3 is TGTGCCAGCAGTCGCTGGACGGGAAAGATGAACACTGAAGCTTTCTTT. Translating it yields CASSRWTGKMNTEAFF.

The rearrangement uses TRBV4-1 and TRBJ1-5; possible D gene TRBD1, 5 bases. From germline, CDR1 is MGHRA and CDR2 YSYEKL. V lost 1 base and J 1 base, leaving 14 bases between the germline ends. The CDR3 runs to 17 residues. This CDR3 reads CASSQGVRGGSNQPQHF. The DNA of the CDR3 is TGCGCCAGCAGCCAAGGGGTCCGGGGGGGGAGCAATCAGCCCCAGCATTTT.

V is TRBV12-2 and J is TRBJ1-3; the table calls TRBD1, which could not be checked here. TRBV12-2 is listed as a pseudogene. This CDR3 comprises 19 residues. The CDR3 loop reads CASRLERDRGPGSGNTIYF. For the CDR3, the DNA is TGTGCAAGTCGCTTAGAGAGGGACAGGGGCCCGGGCTCTGGAAACACCATATATTTT.

The chain joins TRBV7-9 to TRBJ1-2; 9 nucleotides line up with TRBD1. The ends lost 4 bases at V and 6 bases at J; junction bases unmatched: 6. Germline lookup yields CDR1 SEHNR and CDR2 FQNEAQ (reference sequence). The CDR3 runs to 14 residues. The CDR3 region is CASSYGTGRDGYTF. The CDR3, as DNA: TGTGCCAGCAGCTATGGGACAGGGAGGGATGGCTACACCTTC.

The chain recombines TRBV11-1 with TRBJ1-2; D is uncertain. The germline V gene encodes CDR1 SGHAT and CDR2 FQDESV (reference sequence). The CDR3 length is 13 residues. The germline V and J ends were trimmed by 5 bases and 2 bases, with 9 bases remaining between them. The CDR3 bases are TGTGCCAGCAGCCCGGACGGGAACTATGGCTACACCTTC. It specifies CASSPDGNYGYTF.

This sequence joins TRBV21-1 and TRBJ1-1. TRBV21-1 is assigned pseudogene status. The CDR3 is 17 residues long. The CDR3 sequence is CASSKETGTATSTEAFF. The CDR3 DNA is TGTGCCAGCAGCAAAGAAACCGGGACGGCGACATCCACTGAAGCTTTCTTT.

V and J are TRBV5-5 and TRBJ1-1; D is undetermined. The V end lost 1 base, the J end lost 1 base, and 8 bases lay between the germline ends. The germline CDR1 and CDR2 sequences are SGHKS and YYEKEE (reference sequence). This CDR3 has 14 residues. The CDR3: CASSLFWGNTEAFF. CDR3 bases: TGTGCCAGCAGCTTGTTTTGGGGGAACACTGAAGCTTTCTTT.

The V call is TRBV4-2, the J call TRBJ1-2; no clear D gene. Trimming stripped 6 bases from V and 2 bases from J, with 19 bases between. This CDR3 contains 16 residues. CDR1 is LGHNA and CDR2 is YNFKEQ in the germline V gene. The CDR3 loop reads CASSPTLLGINYGYTF. The DNA for the CDR3 is TGTGCCAGCAGTCCTACCCTTCTCGGGATAAACTATGGCTACACCTTC.

The chain employs TRBV15 and TRBJ2-1; no clear D. Germline V lookup: CDR1 LNHNV, CDR2 YYDKDF (reference sequence). This CDR3 has 15 amino acids. Deletions cut 5 bases from V and 3 bases from J, with 14 bases between. This CDR3 is CATSPGRPYYNEQFF. The CDR3 DNA reads as TGTGCCACCAGCCCCGGACGGCCCTACTACAATGAGCAGTTCTTC. The full variable domain, its missing parts supplied by reference TRBV15 and TRBJ2-1, is DAMVIQNPRYQVTQFGKPVTLSCSQTLNHNVMYWYQQKSSQAPKLLFHYYDKDFNNEADTPDNFQSRRPNTSFCFLDIRSPGLGDTAMYLCATSPGRPYYNEQFFGPGTRLTVL.

The table lists this clone with a count of one. The V and J genes are TRBV27 and TRBJ2-7; TRBD2 matches 9 bases. With 8 bases clipped from V and 0 bases from J, the junction kept 17 bases outside the gene matches. CDR3 size: 18 residues. The germline V gene has CDR1 MNHEY and CDR2 SMNVEV (reference sequence). The CDR3 DNA is TGTGCCAGCGGGGGGAAGTCCCTAGCGGGGAAGAGCTCCTACGAGCAGTACTTC. This codes for CASGGKSLAGKSSYEQYF.

This clone showed up just a few times. The rearrangement links TRBV5-5 to TRBJ2-7, with D unclear. The CDR3 loop spans 13 amino acids. CDR1 and CDR2 from the germline V gene are SGHKS and YYEKEE (reference sequence). V was clipped by 2 bases and J by 2 bases, with 8 bases between them. The CDR3 sequence is CASSLPTAYEQYF. The CDR3 DNA is TGTGCCAGCAGCTTACCTACGGCCTACGAGCAGTACTTC.